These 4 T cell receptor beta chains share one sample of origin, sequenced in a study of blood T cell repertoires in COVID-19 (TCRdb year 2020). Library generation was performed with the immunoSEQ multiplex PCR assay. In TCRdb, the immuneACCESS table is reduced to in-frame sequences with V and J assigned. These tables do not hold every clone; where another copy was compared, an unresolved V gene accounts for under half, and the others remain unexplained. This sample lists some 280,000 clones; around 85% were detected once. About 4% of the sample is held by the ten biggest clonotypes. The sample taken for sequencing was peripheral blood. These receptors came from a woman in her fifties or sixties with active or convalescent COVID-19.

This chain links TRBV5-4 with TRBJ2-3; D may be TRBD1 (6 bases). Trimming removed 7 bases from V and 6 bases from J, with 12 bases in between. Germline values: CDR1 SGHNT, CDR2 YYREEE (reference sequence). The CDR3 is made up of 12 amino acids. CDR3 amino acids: CASGPQGDTQYF. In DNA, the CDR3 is TGTGCCAGCGGACCACAGGGCGATACGCAGTATTTT.

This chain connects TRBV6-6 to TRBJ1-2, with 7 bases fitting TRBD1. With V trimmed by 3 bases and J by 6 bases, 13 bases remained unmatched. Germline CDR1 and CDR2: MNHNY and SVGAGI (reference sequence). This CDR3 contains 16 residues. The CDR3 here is CASSYDPTGKENGYTF. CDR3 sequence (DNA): TGTGCCAGCAGTTATGACCCGACAGGGAAAGAAAATGGCTACACCTTC.

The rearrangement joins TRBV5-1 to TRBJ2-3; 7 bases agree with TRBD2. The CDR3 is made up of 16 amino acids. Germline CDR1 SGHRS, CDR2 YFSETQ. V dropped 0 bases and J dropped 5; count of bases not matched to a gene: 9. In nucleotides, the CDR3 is TGCGCCAGCAGCTTGGAATCTGCGGGAGCCGGAGATACGCAGTATTTT. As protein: CASSLESAGAGDTQYF.

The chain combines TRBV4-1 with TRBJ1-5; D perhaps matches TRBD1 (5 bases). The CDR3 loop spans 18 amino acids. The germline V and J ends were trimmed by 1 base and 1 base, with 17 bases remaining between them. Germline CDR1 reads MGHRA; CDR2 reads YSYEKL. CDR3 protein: CASSQVARAIGSNQPQHF. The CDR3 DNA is TGCGCCAGCAGCCAAGTTGCCAGGGCCATCGGGAGCAATCAGCCCCAGCATTTT.